The 17 T cell receptor beta chains presented below share a single source sample, sequenced in a study of T cell changes during pregnancy in multiple sclerosis. The method was immunoSEQ multiplex PCR; TCRdb's version includes in-frame clones alone and lacks a portion of them. The table includes tens of thousands of clones, about 93% detected once. Sample: peripheral blood, taken in the second trimester of pregnancy. The receptor source for this set is a female donor in good health, enrolled as a control in a pregnancy study.

The chain is built from TRBV5-1 and TRBJ2-7, with TRBD1 identical over 8 bases. The CDR3 covers 14 residues. CDR1 and CDR2 (germline): SGHRS, YFSETQ. J lost 2 bases, V lost 0 bases, and 1 base had no gene match. CDR3: CASSLAGQAYEQYF. The CDR3 DNA sequence: TGCGCCAGCAGCTTGGCGGGACAGGCCTACGAGCAGTACTTC.

The CDR3 DNA reads TGTGCCAGCAGCTTGCAGGGGACTAACTATGGCTACACCTTC. Its protein product is CASSLQGTNYGYTF. The chain uses TRBV7-9 and TRBJ1-2, with D possibly being TRBD1 (6 bases). Germline lookup yields CDR1 SEHNR and CDR2 FQNEAQ (reference sequence). This CDR3 is built from 14 residues. Trimming removed 3 bases from V and 0 bases from J, with 8 bases in between. Looking up the rest from reference TRBV7-9 and TRBJ1-2 gives the full variable domain: DTGVSQNPRHKITKRGQNVTFRCDPISEHNRLYWYRQTLGQGPEFLTYFQNEAQLEKSRLLSDRFSAERPKGSFSTLEIQRTEQGDSAMYLCASSLQGTNYGYTFGSGTRLTVV.

The chain links TRBV6-1 to TRBJ1-6, with TRBD1 matching 7 bases. Germline CDR1 reads MNHNS; CDR2 reads SASEGT. The CDR3 contains 13 residues. Losses at the gene ends were 6 bases for V and 8 bases for J; bases not matched to a gene: 4. As DNA, the CDR3 is TGTGCCAGCAGGACAGGGAAGGATTCACCCCTCCACTTT. Its protein is CASRTGKDSPLHF.

The chain couples TRBV10-3 to TRBJ2-5; 7 bases map to TRBD1. Trimming took 0 bases from V and 5 from J; bases not matched to a gene: 18. This CDR3 has 19 residues. CDR1 ENHRY and CDR2 SYGVKD come from the germline V gene. The CDR3 sequence is CAISESPYGQEYAWETQYF. In DNA, the CDR3 is TGTGCCATCAGTGAGTCGCCCTATGGACAGGAATACGCCTGGGAGACCCAGTACTTC.

The V gene is TRBV27, the J gene TRBJ2-7; 8 bases align to TRBD1. Germline V gene sequence: CDR1 MNHEY, CDR2 SMNVEV (reference sequence). This CDR3 region has 16 residues. V was clipped by 2 bases and J by 3 bases; unmatched bases: 9. The CDR3 bases are TGTGCCAGCAGTTTAGGTCCAGGGGGCGCATTCTACGAGCAGTACTTC. This gives the protein CASSLGPGGAFYEQYF.

The rearrangement links TRBV5-6 to TRBJ2-1; 10 nucleotides align to TRBD1. V was pared by 3 bases and J by 7 bases, with 7 bases of the junction left unmatched. The CDR3 loop spans 15 amino acids. CDR1 is SGHDT and CDR2 is YYEEEE in the germline V gene. CDR3 in amino acids: CASSSRDRGWNEQFF. As DNA, the CDR3 is TGTGCCAGCAGCTCCAGGGACAGGGGATGGAATGAGCAGTTCTTC.

The CDR3 is CASSQDIPGSGNTIYF. The CDR3 coding sequence is TGTGCCAGCAGCCAAGACATTCCAGGCTCTGGAAACACCATATATTTT. The chain employs TRBV14 and TRBJ1-3; D uncertain. The CDR3 spans 16 residues. Germline V gene sequence: CDR1 SGHDN, CDR2 FVKESK. V was shortened by 0 bases and J by 0 bases, with 9 bases between the two germline ends. The complete variable domain, with remaining parts taken from reference TRBV14 and TRBJ1-3, reads EAGVTQFPSHSVIEKGQTVTLRCDPISGHDNLYWYRRVMGKEIKFLLHFVKESKQDESGMPNNRFLAERTGGTYSTLKVQPAELEDSGVYFCASSQDIPGSGNTIYFGEGSWLTVV.

This sequence joins TRBV5-5 and TRBJ1-3; D is undetermined. Trimming pared 6 bases from V and 0 bases from J, leaving 10 bases between. The CDR3 totals 14 residues. The germline gives CDR1 SGHKS, CDR2 YYEKEE (reference sequence). The CDR3, as DNA: TGTGCCAGCAACCAACTGCTCTCTGGAAACACCATATATTTT. Protein product: CASNQLLSGNTIYF.

The CDR3 region is CASRKGRASNQPQHF. The CDR3 DNA is TGTGCCAGCAGAAAGGGGAGGGCCAGCAATCAGCCCCAGCATTTT. This chain joins TRBV28 and TRBJ1-5; weak D call: TRBD1 (5 bases). V dropped 6 bases and J dropped 1 base, with 13 bases sitting between them. Germline assignment: CDR1 MDHEN and CDR2 SYDVKM. The CDR3 sequence is 15 residues long.

The chain joins TRBV2 to TRBJ1-1; the D gene is possibly TRBD1 (6 bases). Germline V gene sequence: CDR1 SNHLY, CDR2 FYNNEI. Trimming removed 3 bases from V and 4 bases from J, with 9 bases in between. The CDR3 runs to 13 residues. The CDR3 reads CASSERGGTEAFF. The CDR3 DNA is TGTGCCAGCAGTGAGCGAGGGGGCACTGAAGCTTTCTTT.

This chain links TRBV11-2 with TRBJ2-5, with 9 bases fitting TRBD2. CDR1 is SGHAT, CDR2 FQNNGV, per germline. Germline trimming cut 0 bases from V and 4 bases from J; bases unmatched to any gene: 6. This CDR3 is 16 amino acids long. The CDR3 nucleotides are TGTGCCAGCAGCTTAGACTGGGTAGCGGGAGTAGAGACCCAGTACTTC. This translates into CASSLDWVAGVETQYF.

The chain couples TRBV2 to TRBJ1-4; TRBD1 is a possible D gene (5 bases). The CDR3 contains 14 residues. V dropped 5 bases and J dropped 7 bases, with 14 bases sitting between them. Germline V gene sequence: CDR1 SNHLY, CDR2 FYNNEI. The CDR3 is CASSPTRGGEKLFF. The CDR3 bases are TGTGCCAGCAGTCCGACTAGGGGTGGTGAAAAACTGTTTTTT.

In this sample, this clone turned up once. The rearrangement joins TRBV5-1 to TRBJ1-1; 8 bases map to TRBD1. The trim removed 5 bases at V and 6 bases at J, leaving 6 bases unmatched. This CDR3 contains 13 residues. Germline V CDR1 and CDR2: SGHRS, YFSETQ. CDR3 bases: TGCGCCAGCAGTTTCGACAGGGGCTCTGAAGCTTTCTTT. Translating it yields CASSFDRGSEAFF.

J is TRBJ2-1 and V is TRBV9, with TRBD2 matching over 14 bases. The CDR3 extends over 17 amino acids. Germline CDR1 SGDLS, CDR2 YYNGEE. V gave up 7 bases and J gave up 6 bases; unmatched junction bases: 12. The DNA of the CDR3 is TGTGCCAGCGGGCCGACTAGCGGGAGGGTAGGAGGCAATGAGCAGTTCTTC. This encodes CASGPTSGRVGGNEQFF.

V is TRBV2 and J is TRBJ1-5; D is perhaps TRBD1 (5 bases). Trimming removed 6 bases at V and 4 bases at J, with 13 bases between. CDR3 size: 14 residues. The germline V gene has CDR1 SNHLY and CDR2 FYNNEI. This chain's CDR3 is CASRGGAGNQPQHF. In DNA, the CDR3 is TGTGCCAGCAGGGGAGGGGCAGGGAATCAGCCCCAGCATTTT.

The chain combines TRBV29-1 with TRBJ1-1, with D possibly being TRBD1 (6 bases). The CDR3 is made up of 16 amino acids. V dropped 5 bases and J dropped 5 bases, with 24 bases sitting between them. From germline, CDR1 is SQVTM and CDR2 ANQGSEA. The CDR3 sequence is CSVSDRTLVTLTEAFF. The CDR3 DNA reads as TGCAGCGTTTCGGACAGAACCCTCGTCACTTTGACTGAAGCTTTCTTT. The full variable domain, its missing parts supplied by reference TRBV29-1 and TRBJ1-1, is SAVISQKPSRDICQRGTSLTIQCQVDSQVTMMFWYRQQPGQSLTLIATANQGSEATYESGFVIDKFPISRPNLTFSTLTVSNMSPEDSSIYLCSVSDRTLVTLTEAFFGQGTRLTVV.

The chain has TRBV2 and TRBJ2-7; 8 bases fit TRBD1. The CDR3 contains 15 residues. V was pared by 5 bases and J by 0 bases, with 6 bases of the junction left unmatched. The V gene's germline CDR1 is SNHLY and CDR2 FYNNEI. DNA for the CDR3: TGTGCCAGCAGTCGACAGGGGATGTACTCCTACGAGCAGTACTTC. Translating gives CASSRQGMYSYEQYF.